This T cell receptor (beta chain) was recovered during a study of cytomegalovirus exposure and HLA in healthy donors. Those who donated were healthy bone marrow donors. Study-level results: Several V segments, TRBV6-2 and TRBV6-3 among them, could not be told apart and were dropped. Equally common other TCR beta chains were less clonally expanded than HLA-associated ones, a later analysis found.

As regards this clone: Its antigen is not known.

The CDR3 sequence is 14 residues long. The ends were cut back, 2 bases at V and 0 bases at J, with 9 bases in the middle. Germline CDR1 is SGHNT and CDR2 is YYREEE (reference sequence). Primers included in the PCR were 60 Vbeta and 13 Jbeta primers. Repertoires were generated with immunoSEQ multiplex PCR, while TCRdb's copy carries only in-frame clones and drops some. The sample includes around 99,000 clones, about 80% of them seen just once. J is TRBJ2-7 and V is TRBV5-4, with no clear D. Sequenced sample: PBMCs. The sequence was collected from a man between 25 and 39 years old in good health and CMV-seropositive. The CDR3 DNA reads as TGTGCCAGCAGCTTCTCAAGGAGCTCCTACGAGCAGTACTTC. Translated, it gives CASSFSRSSYEQYF. The whole variable domain, remainder taken from reference TRBV5-4 and TRBJ2-7, is ETGVTQSPTHLIKTRGQQVTLRCSSQSGHNTVSWYQQALGQGPQFIFQYYREEENGRGNFPPRFSGLQFPNYSSELNVNALELDDSALYLCASSFSRSSYEQYFGPGTRLTVT.